Listed below are T cell receptor beta chains from one sample, sequenced in a study of shared clonotypes between healthy human individuals. Only in-frame clones appear in the TCRdb table, and some are missing; sequencing was by immunoSEQ multiplex PCR. The table records 2 million to 2.5 million clones, roughly 95% of them present only once. Sequencing used naive CD4+ T cells sorted from blood. The receptors come from a man aged 18 to 30 in good health. The CDR3 runs from the conserved cysteine through the conserved F or W. The order of the fields is V gene, J gene, clone size, D gene, CDR3 DNA, CDR3 protein. The D gene is left open where the match is weak. For some rows the clone size is stated as once, few or many, or as a class when expanded; others skip it.

TRBV7-9	TRBJ1-4	.	TRBD1	TGTGCCAGCAGCTTAGCTGAGACAGGGAGGGAAAAACTGTTTTTT	CASSLAETGREKLFF
TRBV9	TRBJ1-2	.	.	TGTGCCAGCAGCACGACTACCGGGGTCAACTATGGCTACACCTTC	CASSTTTGVNYGYTF
TRBV5-6	TRBJ1-6	.	.	TGTGCCAGCAGCACAGAGACATACTCCTATAATTCACCCCTCCACTTT	CASSTETYSYNSPLHF
TRBV6-5	TRBJ1-2	.	TRBD1	TGTGCCAGCAGTCGGGGACAGGTTAACTATGGCTACACCTTC	CASSRGQVNYGYTF
TRBV14	TRBJ2-7	once	.	TGTGCCAGCAGCCAAGGGCGACGTGACTACGAGCAGTACTTC	CASSQGRRDYEQYF
TRBV6-5	TRBJ1-1	.	.	TGTGCCAGCAGTCCCATCCAAGGGCGCGCTGAAGCTTTCTTT	CASSPIQGRAEAFF
TRBV7-9	TRBJ2-3	.	.	TGTGCCAGCAGTTTAGAGCCTCATCAGGAGTATTTT	CASSLEPHQEYF
TRBV18	TRBJ1-3	.	TRBD1	TGTGCCAGCTCAACGGACAGGGTGGTTTCTGGAAACACCATATATTTT	CASSTDRVVSGNTIYF
TRBV9	TRBJ2-6	once	.	TGTGCCAGCAGCGAGGGCCCGGGGAACTCTGGGGCCAACGTCCTGACTTTC	CASSEGPGNSGANVLTF
TRBV7-6	TRBJ1-3	.	TRBD1	TGTGCCAGCAGCTCCCGACAGGGCTCTGGAAACACCATATATTTT	CASSSRQGSGNTIYF
TRBV18	TRBJ2-1	.	TRBD2	TGTGCCAGCTCGCATGGACTAGCGGGCCTAAACCAGGCCAATGAGCAGTTCTTC	CASSHGLAGLNQANEQFF
TRBV14	TRBJ2-7	few	.	TGTGCCAGCAGCCTCCGGACGGTCGGGGAGCAGTACTTC	CASSLRTVGEQYF
TRBV9	TRBJ1-4	.	.	TGTGCCAGCAGCGTAGGTTTGAATGAAAAACTGTTTTTT	CASSVGLNEKLFF
TRBV5-1	TRBJ2-2	.	TRBD2	TGCGCCAGCAGCTTGGGACTAGCGGGGCTGAACACCGGGGAGCTGTTTTTT	CASSLGLAGLNTGELFF
TRBV6-5	TRBJ1-4	.	.	TGTGCCAGCCGGGGGCCTGCTAATGAAAAACTGTTTTTT	CASRGPANEKLFF
TRBV29-1	TRBJ1-4	.	.	TGCAGCGTTGCGGTGGCTGAAAAACTGTTTTTT	CSVAVAEKLFF
TRBV5-1	TRBJ2-3	.	.	TGCGCCAGCAGCTTGTCAGGGTACACAGATACGCAGTATTTT	CASSLSGYTDTQYF
TRBV28	TRBJ1-4	.	.	TGTGCCAGCAGCTATTCACCGGGAGATCTACAGGAAAAACTGTTTTTT	CASSYSPGDLQEKLFF
TRBV19	TRBJ1-5	.	.	TGTGCCAGTAGTCCCAGGGCCAGTCAGCCCCAGCATTTT	CASSPRASQPQHF
TRBV30	TRBJ2-3	.	.	TGTGCCTGTACGACAGTCCGAAGCACAGATACGCAGTATTTT	CACTTVRSTDTQYF
TRBV4-3	TRBJ1-2	.	.	TGCGCCAGCAGCCCCCATACAGACAAGGAGTATGGCTACACCTTC	CASSPHTDKEYGYTF
TRBV30	TRBJ1-5	.	.	TGTGCCTGGAGTGTATTCCAGGGCGGCAATCAGCCCCAGCATTTT	CAWSVFQGGNQPQHF
TRBV29-1	TRBJ1-2	.	.	TGCAGCGTTTTTGCCGAGTATGGCTACACCTTC	CSVFAEYGYTF
TRBV19	TRBJ2-7	.	TRBD2	TGTGCCAGTAGTATTGCGGGAGGGGGCTACGAGCAGTACTTC	CASSIAGGGYEQYF
TRBV6-1	TRBJ2-5	.	TRBD1	TGTGCCAGCAGTGAGCAGGAGACAGGGGGAGAGACCCAGTACTTC	CASSEQETGGETQYF
TRBV18	TRBJ2-3	.	TRBD1	TGTGCCAGCTCGCACAGATCAAACCGGGACAGCCCCACAGATACGCAGTATTTT	CASSHRSNRDSPTDTQYF